This TCR beta chain was obtained from a study of T-cell reconstitution after alpha-beta-depleted transplantation in children. Overall study results and limits: After one year, T-cell counts and TCRbeta diversity mostly came from new T cells.

The CDR3 runs 18 residues. With V trimmed by 3 bases and J by 4 bases, 13 bases remained unmatched. The germline gives CDR1 SGHKS, CDR2 YYEKEE (reference sequence). Molecular barcoding with unique molecular identifiers was used for the TCRbeta library. Via MiXCR, TCRdb re-called the PCR reads, giving one row per CDR3 protein. The top ten hold roughly 0.77% of the sample, which has 670,000 or so distinct CDR3 sequences, about 12% seen once. With regard to this clonotype: The antigen is not known.

The clonotype was recovered from a girl between 2 and 10 years old with congenital amegakaryocytic thrombocytopenia, due to receive a stem cell transplant. J is TRBJ2-1 and V is TRBV5-5, with TRBD2 matching over 10 bases. This specimen consisted of PBMCs, obtained before TCRalphabeta/CD19-depleted stem cell transplant. CDR3 nucleotides: TGTGCCAGCAGCTCCATGTCCGTAGCGGGAGGCCAGTACAATGAGCAGTTCTTC. Translation gives CASSSMSVAGGQYNEQFF.